This TCR beta chain was captured by sequencing in a study of T cell repertoires in cytomegalovirus infection. At the level of the study: Through public TCR beta signatures, both CMV infection and matching HLA type were indicated. Whole-study results and caveats: Dominating the ex vivo response were TCR beta clonotypes that were CMV-specific and HLA-C-restricted.

This clonotype came up many times. Antigen: not known. CDR3 length: 18 residues. CDR1 is SEHNR, CDR2 FQNEAQ, per germline (reference sequence). With V trimmed by 4 bases and J by 3 bases, 14 bases remained unmatched. TCRdb reanalysed the reads using MiXCR and keeps one entry per CDR3 protein. The profile shows about 310,000 distinct CDR3 sequences, roughly 25% of them singletons. V gene TRBV7-9 combines with J gene TRBJ2-1; 8 bases are shared with TRBD2. The sample consisted of cultured PBMCs, taken from culture after CMV antigen stimulation. The TCR comes from a human donor in good health (CMV status not recorded). Some clones in this sample may be carry-over from other donors' samples. The chain's CDR3 is CASSSTLGVSGIYNEQFF. The DNA of the CDR3 is TGTGCCAGCAGCTCAACCCTTGGGGTTAGCGGGATCTACAATGAGCAGTTCTTC.